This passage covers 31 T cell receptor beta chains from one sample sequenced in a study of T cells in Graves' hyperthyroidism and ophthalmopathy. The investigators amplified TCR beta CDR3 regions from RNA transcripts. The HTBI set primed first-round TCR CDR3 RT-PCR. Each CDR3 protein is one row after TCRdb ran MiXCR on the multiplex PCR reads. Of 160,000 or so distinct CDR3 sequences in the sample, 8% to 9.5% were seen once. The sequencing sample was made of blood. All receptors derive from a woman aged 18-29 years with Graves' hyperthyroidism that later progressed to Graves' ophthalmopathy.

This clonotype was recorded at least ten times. The DNA of the CDR3 is TGTGCCAGCAGCTTCGCCCCCTCCGGGACAGGGATTTACAATGAGCAGTTCTTC. It is translated as CASSFAPSGTGIYNEQFF. This chain connects TRBV7-9 to TRBJ2-1; TRBD1 matches at 9 bases. From germline, CDR1 is SEHNR and CDR2 FQNEAQ (reference sequence). V gave up 3 bases and J gave up 4 bases; unmatched junction bases: 13. CDR3 length equals 18 residues.

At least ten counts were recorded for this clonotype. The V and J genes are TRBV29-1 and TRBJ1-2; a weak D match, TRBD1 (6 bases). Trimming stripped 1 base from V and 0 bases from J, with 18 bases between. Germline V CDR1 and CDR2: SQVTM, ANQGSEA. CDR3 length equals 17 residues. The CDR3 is CSVEVVQGQHTNYGYTF. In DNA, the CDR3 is TGCAGCGTTGAAGTTGTACAAGGACAGCATACTAACTATGGCTACACCTTC.

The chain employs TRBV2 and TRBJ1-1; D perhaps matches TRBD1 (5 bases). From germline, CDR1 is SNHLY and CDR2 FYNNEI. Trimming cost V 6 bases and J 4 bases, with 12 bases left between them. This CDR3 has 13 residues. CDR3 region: CASSSDSLTEAFF. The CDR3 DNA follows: TGTGCCAGCAGCTCCGACAGCCTCACTGAAGCTTTCTTT.

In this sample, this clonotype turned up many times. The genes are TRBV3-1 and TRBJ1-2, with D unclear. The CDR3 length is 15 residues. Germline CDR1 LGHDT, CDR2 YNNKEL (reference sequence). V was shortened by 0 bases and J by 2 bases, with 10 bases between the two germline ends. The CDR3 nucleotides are TGTGCCAGCAGCCAAGATCTCGACGCCAACTATGGCTACACCTTC. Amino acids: CASSQDLDANYGYTF.

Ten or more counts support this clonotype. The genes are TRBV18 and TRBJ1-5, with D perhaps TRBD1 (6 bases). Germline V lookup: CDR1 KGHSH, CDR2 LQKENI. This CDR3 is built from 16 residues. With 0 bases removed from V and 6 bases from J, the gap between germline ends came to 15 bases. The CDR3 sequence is CASSPPLGAGVQPQHF. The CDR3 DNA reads TGTGCCAGCTCACCACCACTGGGGGCGGGGGTTCAGCCCCAGCATTTT.

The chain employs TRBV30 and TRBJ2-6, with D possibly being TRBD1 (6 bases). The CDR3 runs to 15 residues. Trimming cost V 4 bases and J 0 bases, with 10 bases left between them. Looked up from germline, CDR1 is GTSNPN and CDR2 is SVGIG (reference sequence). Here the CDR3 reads CAWNIGGSGANVLTF. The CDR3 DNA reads TGTGCCTGGAATATAGGGGGCTCTGGGGCCAACGTCCTGACTTTC. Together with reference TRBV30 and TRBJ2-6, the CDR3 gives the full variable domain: SQTIHQWPATLVQPVGSPLSLECTVEGTSNPNLYWYRQAAGRGLQLLFYSVGIGQISSEVPQNLSASRPQDRQFILSSKKLLLSDSGFYLCAWNIGGSGANVLTFGAGSRLTVL.

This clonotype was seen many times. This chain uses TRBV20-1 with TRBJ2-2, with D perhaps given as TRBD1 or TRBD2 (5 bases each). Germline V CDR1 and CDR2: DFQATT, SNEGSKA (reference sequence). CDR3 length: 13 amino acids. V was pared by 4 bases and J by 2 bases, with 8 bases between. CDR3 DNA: TGCAGTGCTACCGGGACCAACACCGGGGAGCTGTTTTTT. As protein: CSATGTNTGELFF.

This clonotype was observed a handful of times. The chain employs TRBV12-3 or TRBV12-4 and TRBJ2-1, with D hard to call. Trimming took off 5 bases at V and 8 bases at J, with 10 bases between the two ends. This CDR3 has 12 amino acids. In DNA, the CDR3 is TGTGCCAGCAGTAAGACTGGAGATGAGCAGTTCTTC. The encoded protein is CASSKTGDEQFF.

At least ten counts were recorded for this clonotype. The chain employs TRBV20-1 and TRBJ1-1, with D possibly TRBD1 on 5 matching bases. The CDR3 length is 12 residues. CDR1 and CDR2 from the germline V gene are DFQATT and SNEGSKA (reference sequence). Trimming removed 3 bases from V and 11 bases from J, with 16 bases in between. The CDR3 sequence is CSASPTSGGAFF. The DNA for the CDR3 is TGCAGTGCTAGCCCGACCTCGGGGGGGGCTTTCTTT.

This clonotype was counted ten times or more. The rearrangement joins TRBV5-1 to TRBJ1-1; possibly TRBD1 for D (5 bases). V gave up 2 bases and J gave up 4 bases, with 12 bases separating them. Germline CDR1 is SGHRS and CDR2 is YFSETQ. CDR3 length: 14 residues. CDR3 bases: TGCGCCAGCAGCTTTCGAGGGGATGGCACTGAAGCTTTCTTT. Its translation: CASSFRGDGTEAFF.

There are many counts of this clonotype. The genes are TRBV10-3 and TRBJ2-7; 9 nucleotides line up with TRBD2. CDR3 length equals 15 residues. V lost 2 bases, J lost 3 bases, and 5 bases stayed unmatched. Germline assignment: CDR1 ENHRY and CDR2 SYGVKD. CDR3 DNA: TGTGCCATCAGTGAGGCCGGACTAGCGATCTACGAGCAGTACTTC. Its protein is CAISEAGLAIYEQYF.

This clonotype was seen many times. The CDR3 DNA sequence: TGTGCCAGCAGTCTCACATGGAGCAATGGGGCTTTCTTT. Translation gives CASSLTWSNGAFF. The V gene is TRBV14, the J gene TRBJ1-1; no definite D call. V was clipped by 6 bases and J by 11 bases, with 19 bases between them. Looked up from germline, CDR1 is SGHDN and CDR2 is FVKESK. The CDR3 is 13 amino acids.

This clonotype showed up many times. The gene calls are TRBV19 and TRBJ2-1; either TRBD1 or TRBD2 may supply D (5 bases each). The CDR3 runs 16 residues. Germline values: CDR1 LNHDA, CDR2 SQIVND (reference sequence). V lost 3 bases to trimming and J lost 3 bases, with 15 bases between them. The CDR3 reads CASSIVGGADYNEQFF. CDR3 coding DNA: TGTGCCAGTAGTATTGTTGGGGGAGCGGACTACAATGAGCAGTTCTTC.

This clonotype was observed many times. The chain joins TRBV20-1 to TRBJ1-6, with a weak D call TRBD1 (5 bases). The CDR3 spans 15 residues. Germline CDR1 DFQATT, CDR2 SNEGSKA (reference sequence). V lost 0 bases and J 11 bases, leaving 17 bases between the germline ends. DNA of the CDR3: TGCAGTGCTAGAGATCACGGGGCGAAAAGAACACCCCTCCACTTT. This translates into CSARDHGAKRTPLHF.

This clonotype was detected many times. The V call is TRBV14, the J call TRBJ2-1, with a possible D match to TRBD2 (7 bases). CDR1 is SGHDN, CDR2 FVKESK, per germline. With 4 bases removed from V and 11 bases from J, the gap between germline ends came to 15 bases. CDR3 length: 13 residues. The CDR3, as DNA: TGTGCCAGCAGCCCCTCTGCGGGGGCGAAGCAGTTCTTC. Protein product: CASSPSAGAKQFF. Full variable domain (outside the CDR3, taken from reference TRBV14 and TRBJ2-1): EAGVTQFPSHSVIEKGQTVTLRCDPISGHDNLYWYRRVMGKEIKFLLHFVKESKQDESGMPNNRFLAERTGGTYSTLKVQPAELEDSGVYFCASSPSAGAKQFFGPGTRLTVL.

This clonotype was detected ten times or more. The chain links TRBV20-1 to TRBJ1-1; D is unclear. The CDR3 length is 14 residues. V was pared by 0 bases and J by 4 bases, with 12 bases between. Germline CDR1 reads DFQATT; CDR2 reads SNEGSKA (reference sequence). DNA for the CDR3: TGCAGTGCTAGAGATGGGTCGGCAGGCACTGAAGCTTTCTTT. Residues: CSARDGSAGTEAFF.

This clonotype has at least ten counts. The chain's CDR3 is CASSLRPAGGNTEAFF. CDR3 DNA: TGCGCCAGCAGCTTGCGACCGGCAGGGGGGAACACTGAAGCTTTCTTT. V usage is TRBV5-1 and J usage is TRBJ1-1; 7 bases map to TRBD1. The germline V gene encodes CDR1 SGHRS and CDR2 YFSETQ. V shed 1 base and J 1 base; nucleotides not matched to a gene: 7. CDR3 length equals 16 residues.

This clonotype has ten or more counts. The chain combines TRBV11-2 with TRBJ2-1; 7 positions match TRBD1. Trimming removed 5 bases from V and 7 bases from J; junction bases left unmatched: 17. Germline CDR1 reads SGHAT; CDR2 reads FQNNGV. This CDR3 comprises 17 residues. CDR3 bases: TGTGCCAGCAGCGCAGGGGGTAGGACGGGTTTACAGAATGAGCAGTTCTTC. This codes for CASSAGGRTGLQNEQFF.

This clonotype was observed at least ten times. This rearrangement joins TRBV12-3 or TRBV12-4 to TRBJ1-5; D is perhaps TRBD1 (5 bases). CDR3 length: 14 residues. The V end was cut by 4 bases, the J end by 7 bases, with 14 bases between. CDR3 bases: TGTGCCAGCAGTTCGGCAGGGTCGAGACAGCCCCAGCATTTT. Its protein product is CASSSAGSRQPQHF.

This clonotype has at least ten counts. The CDR3 nucleotides are TGTGCCAGCAGCCCTGGCGGGGAACCAGACAATGAGCAGTTCTTC. This encodes CASSPGGEPDNEQFF. V gene TRBV11-1 combines with J gene TRBJ2-1, with D tentatively TRBD2 (6 bases). Germline loops: CDR1 SGHAT, CDR2 FQDESV (reference sequence). The length of the CDR3 is 15 residues. The V end lost 5 bases, the J end lost 5 bases, and 16 bases lay between the germline ends.

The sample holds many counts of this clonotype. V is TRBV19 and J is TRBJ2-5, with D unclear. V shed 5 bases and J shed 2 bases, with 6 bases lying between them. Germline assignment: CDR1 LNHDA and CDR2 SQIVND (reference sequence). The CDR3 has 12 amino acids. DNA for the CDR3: TGTGCCAGTAGTCACGGTCAAGAGACCCAGTACTTC. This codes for CASSHGQETQYF.

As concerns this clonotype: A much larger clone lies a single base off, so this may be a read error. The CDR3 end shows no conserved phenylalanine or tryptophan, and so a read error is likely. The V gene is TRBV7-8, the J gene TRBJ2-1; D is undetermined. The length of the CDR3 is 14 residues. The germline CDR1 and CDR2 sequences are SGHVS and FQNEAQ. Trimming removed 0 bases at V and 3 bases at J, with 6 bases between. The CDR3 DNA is TGTGCCAGCAGCTTAGCGGTCCACTACAATGAGCAGTTCCTC. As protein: CASSLAVHYNEQFL.

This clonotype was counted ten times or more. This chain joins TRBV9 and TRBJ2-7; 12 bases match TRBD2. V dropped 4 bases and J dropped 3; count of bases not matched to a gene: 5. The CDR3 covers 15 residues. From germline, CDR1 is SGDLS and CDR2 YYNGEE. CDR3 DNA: TGTGCCAGCAGCTCGTGGACTAGCGGGGTCTACGAGCAGTACTTC. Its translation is CASSSWTSGVYEQYF.

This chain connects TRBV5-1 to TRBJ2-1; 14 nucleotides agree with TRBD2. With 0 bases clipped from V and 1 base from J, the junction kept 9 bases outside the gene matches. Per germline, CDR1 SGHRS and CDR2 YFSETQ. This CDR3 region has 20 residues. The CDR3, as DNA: TGCGCCAGCAGCTTGGGGACCGGCGGGACTAGCGGGAGATCCTACAATGAGCAGTTCTTC. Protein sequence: CASSLGTGGTSGRSYNEQFF.

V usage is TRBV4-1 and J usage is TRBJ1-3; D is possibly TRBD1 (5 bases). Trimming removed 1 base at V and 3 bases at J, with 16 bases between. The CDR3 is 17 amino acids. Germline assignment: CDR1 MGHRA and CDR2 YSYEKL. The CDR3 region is CASSQVMKGPIGNTIYF. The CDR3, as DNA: TGCGCCAGCAGCCAAGTTATGAAGGGGCCAATTGGAAACACCATATATTTT.

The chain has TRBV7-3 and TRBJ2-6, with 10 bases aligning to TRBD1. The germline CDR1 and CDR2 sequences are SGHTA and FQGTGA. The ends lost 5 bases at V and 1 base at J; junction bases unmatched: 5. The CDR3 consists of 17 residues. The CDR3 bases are TGTGCCAGCAGCGGCCCGGGACAGGGGTCTGGGGCCAACGTCCTGACTTTC. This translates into CASSGPGQGSGANVLTF.

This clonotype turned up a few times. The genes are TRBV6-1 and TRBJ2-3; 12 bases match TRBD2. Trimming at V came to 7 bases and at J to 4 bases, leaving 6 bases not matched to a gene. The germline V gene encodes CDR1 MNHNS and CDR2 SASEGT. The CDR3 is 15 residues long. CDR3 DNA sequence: TGTGCCAGCAAACAGACTAGCGGGAGCGCAGATACGCAGTATTTT. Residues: CASKQTSGSADTQYF.

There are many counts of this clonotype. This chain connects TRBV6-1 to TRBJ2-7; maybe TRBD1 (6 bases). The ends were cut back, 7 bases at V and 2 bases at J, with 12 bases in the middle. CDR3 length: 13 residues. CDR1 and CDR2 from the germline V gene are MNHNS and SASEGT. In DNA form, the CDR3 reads TGTGCCAGCACTAGACAGGAGACCTACGAGCAGTACTTC. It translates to CASTRQETYEQYF.

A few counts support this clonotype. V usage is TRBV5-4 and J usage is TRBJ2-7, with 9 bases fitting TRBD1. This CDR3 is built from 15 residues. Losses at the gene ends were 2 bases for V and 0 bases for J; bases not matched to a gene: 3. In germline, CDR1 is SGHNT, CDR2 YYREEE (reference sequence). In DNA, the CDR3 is TGTGCCAGCAGCTTCGGACAGGGGAGCTCCTACGAGCAGTACTTC. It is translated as CASSFGQGSSYEQYF.

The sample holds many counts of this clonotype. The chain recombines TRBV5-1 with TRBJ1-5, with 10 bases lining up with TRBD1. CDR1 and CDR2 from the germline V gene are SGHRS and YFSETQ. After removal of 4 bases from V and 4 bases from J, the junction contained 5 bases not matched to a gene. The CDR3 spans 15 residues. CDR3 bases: TGCGCCAGCAGCCCAGGGGACAGGGGTAATCAGCCCCAGCATTTT. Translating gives CASSPGDRGNQPQHF. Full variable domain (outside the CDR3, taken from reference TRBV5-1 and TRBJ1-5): KAGVTQTPRYLIKTRGQQVTLSCSPISGHRSVSWYQQTPGQGLQFLFEYFSETQRNKGNFPGRFSGRQFSNSRSEMNVSTLELGDSALYLCASSPGDRGNQPQHFGDGTRLSIL.

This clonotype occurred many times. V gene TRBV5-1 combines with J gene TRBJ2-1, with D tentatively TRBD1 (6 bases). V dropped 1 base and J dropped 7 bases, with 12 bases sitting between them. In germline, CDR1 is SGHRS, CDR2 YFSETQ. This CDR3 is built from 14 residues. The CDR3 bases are TGCGCCAGCAGCTTGTCGGTCCAGGGGAATGAGCAGTTCTTC. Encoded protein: CASSLSVQGNEQFF.